Below, 13 T cell receptor beta chains from the same sample are listed, as sequenced in a study of blood T cell repertoires in COVID-19. The repertoire was sequenced with immunoSEQ multiplex PCR; TCRdb's copy has only in-frame clones and lacks some. The sample records 15,000 to 25,000 clones, roughly 86% being singletons. Sequenced: peripheral blood. These receptors all stem from a human donor in a cohort sampled during active COVID-19.

The rearrangement links TRBV4-2 to TRBJ2-2; 8 positions match TRBD2. V lost 6 bases to trimming and J lost 1 base; unmatched junction nucleotides: 4. The CDR3 totals 15 residues. The germline V gene has CDR1 LGHNA and CDR2 YNFKEQ. CDR3 sequence reads: CASRTGGQNTGELFF. CDR3 coding DNA: TGTGCCAGCAGAACGGGGGGGCAGAACACCGGGGAGCTGTTTTTT.

The CDR3: CASSRAGVGTEAFF. The CDR3 nucleotides are TGTGCCAGCAGCAGGGCAGGGGTCGGCACTGAAGCTTTCTTT. This chain joins TRBV13 and TRBJ1-1; a possible D gene is TRBD1 (6 bases). The CDR3 consists of 14 residues. V gave up 5 bases and J gave up 4 bases, with 14 bases separating them. CDR1 is PRHDT and CDR2 is FYEKMQ in the germline V gene (reference sequence).

This clone appeared a few times. The chain carries TRBV7-9 and TRBJ1-2; TRBD1 matches 7 bases. This CDR3 has 16 residues. In germline, CDR1 is SEHNR, CDR2 FQNEAQ (reference sequence). Germline trimming cut 5 bases from V and 4 bases from J; bases unmatched to any gene: 13. CDR3 nucleotides: TGTGCCAGCAGCGGCCCCCGACAGGGAAAGTCCTATGGCTACACCTTC. Translated: CASSGPRQGKSYGYTF.

The rearrangement uses TRBV6-1 and TRBJ1-1; weak D call: TRBD1 (6 bases). The CDR3 is 17 amino acids. CDR1 and CDR2 (germline): MNHNS, SASEGT. V lost 2 bases and J lost 0, with 16 bases in between. In DNA form, the CDR3 reads TGTGCCAGCAGTGAACGTTGGACAGCCAAAATGAACACTGAAGCTTTCTTT. This sequence encodes CASSERWTAKMNTEAFF.

CDR3 sequence reads: CASSQEWDTQYF. CDR3 DNA: TGCGCCAGCAGCCAGGAGTGGGATACGCAGTATTTT. The V gene is TRBV4-1, the J gene TRBJ2-3; D uncertain. Deletions cut 3 bases from V and 6 bases from J, with 7 bases between. The CDR3 is 12 residues long. Germline lookup yields CDR1 MGHRA and CDR2 YSYEKL.

This chain links TRBV19 with TRBJ1-2, with D perhaps TRBD1 (6 bases). Trimming stripped 4 bases from V and 7 bases from J, with 16 bases between. CDR1 LNHDA and CDR2 SQIVND come from the germline V gene (reference sequence). The CDR3 length is 14 residues. The chain's CDR3 is CASSSQQGMAGYTF. DNA for the CDR3: TGTGCCAGTAGTAGCCAACAGGGAATGGCTGGCTACACCTTC.

The chain combines TRBV7-3 with TRBJ2-5; D is unresolved. The V end was cut by 2 bases, the J end by 1 base, with 5 bases between. The germline CDR1 and CDR2 sequences are SGHTA and FQGTGA. CDR3 length: 13 amino acids. The DNA for the CDR3 is TGTGCCAGCAGCTTATTGGCCCAAGAGACCCAGTACTTC. It translates to CASSLLAQETQYF.

The V and J genes are TRBV5-1 and TRBJ2-7, with D unclear. This CDR3 is built from 14 residues. CDR1 and CDR2 (germline): SGHRS, YFSETQ. V shed 2 bases and J shed 2 bases, with 11 bases lying between them. The CDR3, as DNA: TGCGCCAGCAGCTTCCGCGAATTTACCTACGAGCAGTACTTC. Translation: CASSFREFTYEQYF. Based on the CDR3 plus reference TRBV5-1 and TRBJ2-7, the full variable domain is KAGVTQTPRYLIKTRGQQVTLSCSPISGHRSVSWYQQTPGQGLQFLFEYFSETQRNKGNFPGRFSGRQFSNSRSEMNVSTLELGDSALYLCASSFREFTYEQYFGPGTRLTVT.

The V gene is TRBV25-1, the J gene TRBJ2-2; D remains ambiguous. This CDR3 is 13 amino acids long. Trimming cost V 6 bases and J 6 bases, with 11 bases left between them. Germline V gene sequence: CDR1 MGHDK, CDR2 SYGVNS. The CDR3, as DNA: TGTGCCAGCAGAGAGTCGGGTCCCGGGGAGCTGTTTTTT. It encodes CASRESGPGELFF.

The V call is TRBV9, the J call TRBJ1-3; D is perhaps TRBD1 (5 bases). Trimming left V 3 bases short and J 0 bases short, with 13 bases between. Per the germline V gene, CDR1 is SGDLS and CDR2 is YYNGEE. The CDR3 covers 16 residues. As DNA, the CDR3 is TGTGCCAGCAGCGGACGCAGGGCATCCTCTGGAAACACCATATATTTT. Its translation: CASSGRRASSGNTIYF. The variable domain in full, completed from reference TRBV9 and TRBJ1-3, reads DSGVTQTPKHLITATGQRVTLRCSPRSGDLSVYWYQQSLDQGLQFLIQYYNGEERAKGNILERFSAQQFPDLHSELNLSSLELGDSALYFCASSGRRASSGNTIYFGEGSWLTVV.

This clone was seen just once. CDR3 DNA sequence: TGTGCCAGCTCACCATCAAGGGGGCCCTCCAACACCGGGGAGCTGTTTTTT. Protein product: CASSPSRGPSNTGELFF. The rearrangement uses TRBV18 and TRBJ2-2; the match to TRBD1 covers 7 bases. The CDR3 is made up of 17 amino acids. The germline V gene has CDR1 KGHSH and CDR2 LQKENI. V shed 2 bases, J shed 2 bases, and the junction held 8 bases outside the gene matches.

This rearrangement joins TRBV2 to TRBJ1-2; TRBD1 agrees at 10 bases. Per germline, CDR1 SNHLY and CDR2 FYNNEI. This CDR3 contains 15 residues. V lost 4 bases, J lost 6 bases, and 8 bases stayed unmatched. CDR3 residues: CASSVGTGAWNGYTF. The CDR3 nucleotides are TGTGCCAGCAGTGTGGGGACAGGGGCTTGGAATGGCTACACCTTC.

The gene calls are TRBV12-2 and TRBJ2-6; TRBD2, the D gene given by the table, was not confirmed from the DNA. TRBV12-2 is reported as a pseudogene. CDR3 length: 17 amino acids. This CDR3 is CASRLVPTGTGANVLTF. The CDR3 coding sequence is TGTGCAAGTCGCTTAGTTCCGACGGGAACTGGGGCCAACGTCCTGACTTTC.